A selection of T cell receptor beta chains follows, all from one sample in a study of cytotoxic CD8 clonotypes in ibrutinib-treated CLL. Data came from immunoSEQ multiplex PCR; TCRdb stores just in-frame clones and leaves some out. Among around 250,000 clones, 60% to 75% were seen once, and the ten largest hold about 16%. Material: PBMCs, obtained after 24 months of ibrutinib treatment. All receptors come from a human donor with chronic lymphocytic leukemia. Both conserved end residues are part of each CDR3. A D gene is named only where the DNA matches it firmly. Clone size is shown for a subset of rows, as once, few, many or a class of expanded clone.

d_call,v_call,j_call,cdr3_length,clone_size,cdr3_nt,cdr3_aa
-,TRBV28,TRBJ2-3,16,-,TGTGCCAGCAGGGGATCAGGGGAGGTGCGAGCAGATACGCAGTATTTT,CASRGSGEVRADTQYF
-,TRBV7-2,TRBJ2-7,15,-,TGTGCCAGCAGCTCGAGGACAGTGGTTACCTACGAGCAGTACTTC,CASSSRTVVTYEQYF
TRBD2,TRBV7-7,TRBJ2-7,14,few,TGTGCTAGCAGCCGGACTAGCGGGAGCTACGAGCAGTACTTC,CASSRTSGSYEQYF
-,TRBV27,TRBJ2-7,15,-,TGTGCCAGCAGTTCCCCGACTGGAGCCACCTACGAGCAGTACTTC,CASSSPTGATYEQYF
-,TRBV2,TRBJ1-5,15,-,TGTGCCAGCAGATCCGACACGTATAGCAATCAGCCCCAGCATTTT,CASRSDTYSNQPQHF
-,TRBV4-3,TRBJ2-7,13,-,TGCGCCAGCAGCCAGGGCGGATCCTACGAGCAGTACTTC,CASSQGGSYEQYF
-,TRBV19,TRBJ1-1,13,-,TGTGCCAGTAGTATAGGGGGCGCCGGGGACGCTTTCTTT,CASSIGGAGDAFF
-,TRBV6-5,TRBJ2-5,14,-,TGTGCCAGCAGTTATTCCGTGCACCAAGAGACCCAGTACTTC,CASSYSVHQETQYF
TRBD1,TRBV6-1,TRBJ1-2,13,-,TGTGCCAGCAGCTCTGGACAGGGAGATGGCTACACCTTC,CASSSGQGDGYTF
TRBD2,TRBV27,TRBJ2-1,12,-,TGTGCCAGCAGTCCGACGGGGGGTGAGCAGTTCTTC,CASSPTGGEQFF
TRBD1,TRBV7-2,TRBJ2-3,15,-,TGTGCCAGCAGCTCCGGACAGGTTTTCACAGATACGCAGTATTTT,CASSSGQVFTDTQYF
-,TRBV9,TRBJ2-7,13,-,TGTGCCAGCAGCGTAGGGGGGAGGAACGAGCAGTACTTC,CASSVGGRNEQYF
-,TRBV7-6,TRBJ1-4,13,few,TGTGCCAGCAGCCCCAATATTGCTGAAAAACTGTTTTTT,CASSPNIAEKLFF
-,TRBV19,TRBJ2-7,12,-,TGTGCCAGTAGTATCTCAGGGAACGAGCAGTACTTC,CASSISGNEQYF
TRBD1,TRBV29-1,TRBJ2-1,14,-,TGCAGCGTTGAGGAGACAGGGGTATACAATGAGCAGTTCTTC,CSVEETGVYNEQFF
-,TRBV28,TRBJ2-5,12,-,TGTGCCAGCGGACCCTTGGGGGAGACCCAGTACTTC,CASGPLGETQYF
-,TRBV5-6,TRBJ2-1,12,-,TGTGCCAGCAGGGCGGCGGGCAATGAGCAGTTCTTC,CASRAAGNEQFF
-,TRBV29-1,TRBJ2-7,16,-,TGCAGCGTTGGGGTGCAGGCAGGGAAGAGGTCCTACGAGCAGTACTTC,CSVGVQAGKRSYEQYF
-,TRBV29-1,TRBJ2-3,20,-,TGCAGCGTTGTTTTCGGGGGGCTAGCGGAGGAGGGTGTGGGCACAGATACGCAGTATTTT,CSVVFGGLAEEGVGTDTQYF
-,TRBV30,TRBJ1-5,12,-,TGTGCCTGTAACTCAGGGTCGCAGCCCCAGCATTTT,CACNSGSQPQHF
TRBD2,TRBV15,TRBJ2-5,16,-,TGTGCCACCAGCAGTAGGACTAGCGGGAACCAAGAGACCCAGTACTTC,CATSSRTSGNQETQYF
-,TRBV19,TRBJ2-7,14,once,TGTGCCAGTAGTATGGCGGGCGGGATACCCGAGCAGTACTTC,CASSMAGGIPEQYF
TRBD1,TRBV6-5,TRBJ2-2,15,-,TGTGCCAGCAGGAGGGACAGTTTTAACACCGGGGAGCTGTTTTTT,CASRRDSFNTGELFF
-,TRBV10-3,TRBJ1-2,14,-,TGTGCCATCAGTGAGTCGGCAGGGCTCTATGGCTACACCTTC,CAISESAGLYGYTF
-,TRBV5-1,TRBJ1-4,15,-,TGCGCCAGCAGCTTGTTTTTCCAGGATAATGAAAAACTGTTTTTT,CASSLFFQDNEKLFF
-,TRBV7-9,TRBJ1-2,14,-,TGTGCCAGCACCCTAGGGGAGAATAACTATGGCTACACCTTC,CASTLGENNYGYTF
-,TRBV5-1,TRBJ2-7,16,-,TGCGCCAGCAGCTTGGGCGGGTCCGTGGACCCATACGAGCAGTACTTC,CASSLGGSVDPYEQYF
-,TRBV7-8,TRBJ1-5,12,-,TGTGCCAGCAGCTTAGGGGCACAGCCCCAGCATTTT,CASSLGAQPQHF
TRBD2,TRBV9,TRBJ2-7,14,-,TGTGCCAGCAGCCGAGGGACTAGCGAAAACGAGCAGTACTTC,CASSRGTSENEQYF
-,TRBV7-3,TRBJ1-1,15,once,TGTGCCAGCAGCCTTGGGTCCCTAGGGAACACTGAAGCTTTCTTT,CASSLGSLGNTEAFF
-,TRBV19,TRBJ1-3,14,-,TGTGCCAGCACGGACAGACTCTCTGGAAACACCATATATTTT,CASTDRLSGNTIYF
-,TRBV6-6,TRBJ2-7,15,few,TGTGCCAGCAGTTTGAGGGGAAATCCCCCTCTCGAGCAGTACTTC,CASSLRGNPPLEQYF
-,TRBV5-1,TRBJ1-5,15,-,TGCGCCAGCAGCTTGCAAGGGGGTCCCAATCAGCCCCAGCATTTT,CASSLQGGPNQPQHF
TRBD1,TRBV5-1,TRBJ2-1,13,-,TGCGCCAGCCGTAGGACAGGGCAGGGTGAGCAGTTCTTC,CASRRTGQGEQFF
TRBD1,TRBV7-9,TRBJ2-7,15,few,TGTGCCAGCAGCCAGCGCGGGACAGGGGGCCACGAGCAGTACTTC,CASSQRGTGGHEQYF
-,TRBV14,TRBJ1-1,13,-,TGTGCCAGCAGTCCGGGGCGGAACACTGAAGCTTTCTTT,CASSPGRNTEAFF
TRBD2,TRBV9,TRBJ2-2,16,once,TGTGCCAGCAGCCCATCGGCTAGCGGGAGTTCCGGGGAGCTGTTTTTT,CASSPSASGSSGELFF
TRBD2,TRBV9,TRBJ2-3,16,-,TGTGCCAGCAGCGTAGGCCTAGCGGGAGTTTTAGATACGCAGTATTTT,CASSVGLAGVLDTQYF
-,TRBV7-9,TRBJ2-3,15,-,TGTGCCAGCAGCTTTAACACCGGGGGCACAGATACGCAGTATTTT,CASSFNTGGTDTQYF
-,TRBV7-2,TRBJ2-3,14,-,TGTGCCAGCAGCTTAGCGCAGAGGAGGGATACGCAGTATTTT,CASSLAQRRDTQYF
-,TRBV28,TRBJ2-7,13,-,TGTGCCAGCAGTTTGTGGGCGTCCTACGAGCAGTACTTC,CASSLWASYEQYF
-,TRBV6-5,TRBJ1-2,13,few,TGTGCCAGCAGTTACTCGTTCACCTATGGCTACACCTTC,CASSYSFTYGYTF
TRBD2,TRBV19,TRBJ2-3,16,-,TGTGCCAGTAGTATAGACCGGACTAGCGGGGGAGATACGCAGTATTTT,CASSIDRTSGGDTQYF
-,TRBV6-5,TRBJ2-2,16,-,TGTGCCAGCAGTTCACCCGACCGCACGAACACCGGGGAGCTGTTTTTT,CASSSPDRTNTGELFF
-,TRBV25-1,TRBJ2-4,13,-,TGTGCCAGCAGTGACGCCCTCGGGGACATTCAGTACTTC,CASSDALGDIQYF
TRBD2,TRBV27,TRBJ2-7,13,-,TGTGCCAGCAGTACTAGCGGTAGCTACGAGCAGTACTTC,CASSTSGSYEQYF
-,TRBV19,TRBJ2-7,15,-,TGTGCCAGTAGTATCAACCGGGAAAACTCCTACGAGCAGTACTTC,CASSINRENSYEQYF
-,TRBV7-2,TRBJ1-5,15,-,TGTGCCAGCAGCTTAGCTGGTAGGGTAAATCAGCCCCAGCATTTT,CASSLAGRVNQPQHF
-,TRBV19,TRBJ2-7,15,-,TGTGCCAGTAGTACCTCAGGGGTGGTCTCCTACGAGCAGTACTTC,CASSTSGVVSYEQYF
-,TRBV5-1,TRBJ2-3,14,few,TGCGCCAGCACCGGGATGGGGTCGGGAGATACGCAGTATTTT,CASTGMGSGDTQYF
-,TRBV11-3,TRBJ2-7,15,few,TGTGCCAGCAGCGCGCACCCGGGACAAACCTACGAGCAGTACTTC,CASSAHPGQTYEQYF
-,TRBV5-1,TRBJ1-1,15,-,TGCGCCAGCAGCTTGATGGGGGCCAGAGACACTGAAGCTTTCTTT,CASSLMGARDTEAFF
TRBD2,TRBV2,TRBJ2-1,17,-,TGTGCCAGCCATTACGGGAGGCTGCTAAGCTCCTACAATGAGCAGTTCTTC,CASHYGRLLSSYNEQFF
-,TRBV11-3,TRBJ2-5,13,-,TGTGCCAGCAGCTTTCGGGGTGAGGAGACCCAGTACTTC,CASSFRGEETQYF
-,TRBV6-5,TRBJ2-5,12,once,TGTGCCAGCAGGTTGGACTTCGAGACCCAGTACTTC,CASRLDFETQYF
TRBD1,TRBV25-1,TRBJ1-3,15,-,TGTGCCAGCAGCCAGAGGGGACAGGCTGGAAACACCATATATTTT,CASSQRGQAGNTIYF
-,TRBV7-9,TRBJ2-2,11,-,TGTGCCAGCAGCAGGGGTACGGAGCTGTTTTTT,CASSRGTELFF
-,TRBV7-9,TRBJ1-2,13,-,TGTGCCAGCAGCTATCCTATCTCCTATGGCTACACCTTC,CASSYPISYGYTF
-,TRBV20-1,TRBJ2-7,10,-,TGCAGTGCTAGAGTCGCCGAGCAGTACTTC,CSARVAEQYF